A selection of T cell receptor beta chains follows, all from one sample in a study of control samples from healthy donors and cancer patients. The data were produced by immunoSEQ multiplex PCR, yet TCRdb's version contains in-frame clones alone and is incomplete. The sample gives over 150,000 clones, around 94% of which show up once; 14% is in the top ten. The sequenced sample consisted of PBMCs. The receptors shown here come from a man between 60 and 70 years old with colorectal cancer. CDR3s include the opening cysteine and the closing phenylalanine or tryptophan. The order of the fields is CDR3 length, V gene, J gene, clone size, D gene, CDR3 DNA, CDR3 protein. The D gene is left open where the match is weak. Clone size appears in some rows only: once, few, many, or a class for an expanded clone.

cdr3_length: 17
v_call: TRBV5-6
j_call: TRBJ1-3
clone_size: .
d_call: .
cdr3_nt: TGTGCCAGCAGCTCGAAGGTTTTCGCGATCGCTGGAAACACCATATATTTT
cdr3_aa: CASSSKVFAIAGNTIYF

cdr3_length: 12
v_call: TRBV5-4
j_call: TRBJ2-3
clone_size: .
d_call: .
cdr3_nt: TGTGCCAGCAGCTGGGACTCAGAGACGCAGTATTTT
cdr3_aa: CASSWDSETQYF

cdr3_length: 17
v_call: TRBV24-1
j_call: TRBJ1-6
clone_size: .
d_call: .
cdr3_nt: TGTGCCACCAGTGATTTGGGGCACCCTCCCAATAATTCACCCCTCCACTTT
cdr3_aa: CATSDLGHPPNNSPLHF

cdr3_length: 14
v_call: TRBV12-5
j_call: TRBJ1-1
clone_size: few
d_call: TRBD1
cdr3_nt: TGTGCTAGTGCCCGACAGGGGGGGAACACTGAAGCTTTCTTT
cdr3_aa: CASARQGGNTEAFF

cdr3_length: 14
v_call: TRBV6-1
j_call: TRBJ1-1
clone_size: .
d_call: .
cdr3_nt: TGTGCCAGCAGTGAGGTTGGAGGGAACACTGAAGCTTTCTTT
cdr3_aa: CASSEVGGNTEAFF

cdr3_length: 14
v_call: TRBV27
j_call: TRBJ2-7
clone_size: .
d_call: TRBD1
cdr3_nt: TGTGCCAGCGGATCCGGGACAGGGAAGGACGAGCAGTACTTC
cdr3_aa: CASGSGTGKDEQYF

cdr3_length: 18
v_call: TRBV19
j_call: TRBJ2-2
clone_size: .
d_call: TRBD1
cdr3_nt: TGTGCCAGTAGTATAGATGCACCGGGACAGGGATCTTACGGGGAGCTGTTTTTT
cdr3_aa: CASSIDAPGQGSYGELFF

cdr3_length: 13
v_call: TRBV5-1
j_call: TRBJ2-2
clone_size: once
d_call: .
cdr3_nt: TGCGCCAGCAGCTTAGGGACTACCGGGGAGCTGTTTTTT
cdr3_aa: CASSLGTTGELFF

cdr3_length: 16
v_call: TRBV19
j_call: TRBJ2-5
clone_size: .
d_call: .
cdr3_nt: TGTGCCAGTAGTATAGGTAACAGGGTTATCCAAGAGACCCAGTACTTC
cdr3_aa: CASSIGNRVIQETQYF

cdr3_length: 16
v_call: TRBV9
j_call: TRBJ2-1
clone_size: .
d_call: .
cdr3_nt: TGTGCCAGCAGCTCTGGACTTTTGGGGGCTTACAATGAGCAGTTCTTC
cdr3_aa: CASSSGLLGAYNEQFF

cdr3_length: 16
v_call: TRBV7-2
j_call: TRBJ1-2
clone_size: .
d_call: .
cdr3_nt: TGTGCCAGCATCACCAGGGCGGGCGCTGGCATCGATGGCTACACCTTC
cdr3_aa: CASITRAGAGIDGYTF

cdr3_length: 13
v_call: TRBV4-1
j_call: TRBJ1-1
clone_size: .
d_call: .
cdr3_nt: TGCGCCAGCAGCCCGACAGGGAACACTGAAGCTTTCTTT
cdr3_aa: CASSPTGNTEAFF

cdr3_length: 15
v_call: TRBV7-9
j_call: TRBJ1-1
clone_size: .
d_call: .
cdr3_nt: TGTGCCAGCAGCCCCACAGGGCCCATGAACACTGAAGCTTTCTTT
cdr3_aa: CASSPTGPMNTEAFF

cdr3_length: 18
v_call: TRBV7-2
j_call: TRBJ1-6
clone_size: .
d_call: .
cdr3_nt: TGTGCCAGCAGCCTCGGCAGGGGAAGGGGCGTAGGGAATTCACCCCTCCACTTT
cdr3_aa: CASSLGRGRGVGNSPLHF

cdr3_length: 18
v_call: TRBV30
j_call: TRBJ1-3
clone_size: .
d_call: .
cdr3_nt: TGTGCCTGGAGTGCATATCTCCTGACTCGAGGGTCTGGAAACACCATATATTTT
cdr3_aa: CAWSAYLLTRGSGNTIYF

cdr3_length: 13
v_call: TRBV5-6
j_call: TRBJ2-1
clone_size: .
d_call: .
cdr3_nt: TGTGCCAGCAGCTTGGGCAGGTCTAATGAGCAGTTCTTC
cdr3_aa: CASSLGRSNEQFF